Sequencing of this T cell receptor beta chain was carried out in a study of cytomegalovirus exposure and HLA in healthy donors. The wider study: Previous work identified roughly 110 million unique TCR beta sequences from about 179 million T cells. About 85 million unique TCR sequences came from HLA-typed donors in an early release.

As regards this clone: Antigen specificity is unknown.

Amplification used 60 Vbeta primers and 13 Jbeta primers. Clones were read by immunoSEQ multiplex PCR, and TCRdb kept only the in-frame ones, dropping some. Its clone listing holds about 33,000 clones. Broader study findings: TCR beta chains numbering under 200 were designated cytomegalovirus-associated.

Sequenced: PBMCs. The receptor comes from a woman in her thirties or forties in good health and CMV-seropositive.

The CDR3 DNA follows: TGTGCCAGCAGCCCAGGGCGCGGCTACACCTTC. Translation gives CASSPGRGYTF. The chain has TRBV7-2 and TRBJ1-2; maybe TRBD1 (5 bases). The CDR3 is 11 amino acids. The germline V gene encodes CDR1 SGHTA and CDR2 FQGNSA. V was trimmed by 5 bases and J by 8 bases, leaving 9 bases between them.